The present entry profiles one TCR beta chain with its context. Only a few counts were recorded for this clonotype. No cognate antigen has been identified for it. Qualities for individual bases were not recorded, and no much larger clone is one base off. Reading from cysteine to phenylalanine, the CDR3 counts 14 amino acids. The kept DNA is CDR3 alone, 42 bases in frame from the first base. CDR1 and CDR2, looked up from the germline V gene, are SGHNT and YENEEA. V loses 6 bases of germline sequence and J loses 4 bases, and the interval between the two ends is 12 bases. Libraries were prepared through 5' RACE. Sequencing was carried out with a NextSeq 500. The TCR library protocol attached unique molecular identifiers to individual cDNA molecules to correct for sequencing error and PCR bias. TCR alpha and beta chains were both sequenced, and the abundances of alpha and beta sequences in each sample were closely correlated with each other. In the paper's pipeline: Decombinator V4 was used to perform V gene, J gene and CDR3 annotation of TCR sequences. Expanded TCRs were defined as changing significantly between any two time points under a Poisson model with p below 0.0001. Abundances of TCRs were expressed as counts per million after normalisation to the total number of TCRs sequenced in each sample. TRAV1-2 paired with TRAJ12, TRAJ20 or TRAJ33 defined MAIT TCRs, while TRAV10 paired with TRAJ18 defined iNKT TCRs. VDJdb, accessed on 1 November 2021, was searched for TCRs annotated for CMV, EBV and SARS-CoV-2, and TCRs annotated for more than one antigen were excluded. The public reads were run again by TCRdb, first through fastp at Q25 and then through MiXCR, and only productive beta chains were kept. Every CDR3 protein is listed once, alongside the most common genes and DNA of its rows. TCRdb's processing, not the study's, gives the V and J calls here. The sample records some 30,000 distinct CDR3 sequences, more than 4% of which are singletons. The ten largest clones add up to 2% to 3% of the sample.

The source of the sample is a study of early T cells in non-severe SARS-CoV-2 infection (dated by TCRdb to about 2021). In the study overall: Because TCR sequencing was done on bulk RNA from unsorted whole blood, the alpha and beta chains could not be paired.

A case-control design nested within a healthcare worker cohort in London, UK, was used, with weekly nasopharyngeal swab PCR tests and blood sampling performed. Healthcare workers were enrolled in the week of the UK lockdown, from 23 to 31 March 2020, and were followed every week for up to roughly 16 weeks. General findings and caveats noted by the study authors: VDJdb matching was skewed toward anti-spike CD8 responses, so virus-specific expansions were likely underestimated and private and CD4 specificities were missed.

Sequences were obtained from whole blood. The chain is encoded by TRBV11-3 joined to TRBJ2-2; the D gene assignment is ambiguous. The receptor was derived from an adult who was a healthcare worker with PCR-confirmed SARS-CoV-2 infection or an uninfected control (not recorded which). The encoded CDR3 is CASRLFLLTGELFF. The sequenced DNA is TGTGCCAGCAGATTGTTTTTGCTCACCGGGGAGCTGTTTTTT.